What follows is one TCR beta chain and its context. Only a few counts were recorded for this clonotype. The clone's antigen remains unknown. Per-nucleotide qualities are absent, and no much larger clonotype sits a single base away. As encoded in the germline V gene (reference sequence), CDR1 is DFQATT while CDR2 is SNEGSKA. V drops 1 base and J drops 0 bases, leaving 15 bases in between. The CDR3 holds 17 amino acids from the cysteine to the phenylalanine. The only DNA kept is the CDR3, 51 bases in frame from the first base. Library preparation used PCR. Sequencing was carried out with an Illumina HiSeq 2500. TCR libraries were prepared with molecular barcoding, using unique molecular identifiers to normalize TCRbeta repertoire quantification. TCRdb reworked the public reads: Q25 trimming with fastp, MiXCR clone assembly, productive beta chains retained. All rows with the same CDR3 protein become a single entry with the most common DNA and genes. The sample table contains almost 500,000 distinct CDR3 sequences; only one count was recorded for approximately 12% of them. The ten largest make up more than 5.5% of the sample.

The data stem from a study of T-cell reconstitution after alpha-beta-depleted transplantation in children listed by TCRdb under 2016. The study in broad terms: T-cell immune reconstitution after TCRalphabeta/CD19-depleted allogeneic hematopoietic cell transplantation in children was quantitatively tracked in the study by means of TCR repertoire profiling.

The sequence came from a human donor who donated a stem cell graft to a child with combined immunodeficiency. The sequencing here drew on PBMCs from the stem cell graft donor, taken from the stem cell graft. This receptor chain uses TRBV20-1 and TRBJ2-2, and the D gene may be TRBD2, 5 bases matching. The bases are TGCAGTGCTAGAGCCTCGGGGTCTACCCCGAACACCGGGGAGCTGTTTTTT. This translates into CSARASGSTPNTGELFF.